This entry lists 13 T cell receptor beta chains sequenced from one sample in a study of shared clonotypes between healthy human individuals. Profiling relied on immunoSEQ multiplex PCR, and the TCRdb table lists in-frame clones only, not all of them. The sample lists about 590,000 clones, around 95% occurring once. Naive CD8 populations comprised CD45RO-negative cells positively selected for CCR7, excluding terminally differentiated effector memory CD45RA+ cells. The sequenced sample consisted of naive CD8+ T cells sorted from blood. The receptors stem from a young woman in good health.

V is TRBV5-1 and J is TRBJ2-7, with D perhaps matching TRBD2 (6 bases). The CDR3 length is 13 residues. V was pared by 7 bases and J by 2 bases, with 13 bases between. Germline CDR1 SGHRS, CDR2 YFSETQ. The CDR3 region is CASAGTGPYEQYF. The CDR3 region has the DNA TGCGCCAGCGCCGGGACTGGGCCCTACGAGCAGTACTTC.

The CDR3 reads CASSFVGGVFYGYTF. In nucleotides, the CDR3 is TGTGCCAGCAGTTTCGTCGGGGGGGTTTTCTATGGCTACACCTTC. V usage is TRBV28 and J usage is TRBJ1-2; a weak D match, TRBD1 (5 bases). The CDR3 loop spans 15 amino acids. Germline V CDR1 and CDR2: MDHEN, SYDVKM. Trimming stripped 3 bases from V and 4 bases from J, with 15 bases between.

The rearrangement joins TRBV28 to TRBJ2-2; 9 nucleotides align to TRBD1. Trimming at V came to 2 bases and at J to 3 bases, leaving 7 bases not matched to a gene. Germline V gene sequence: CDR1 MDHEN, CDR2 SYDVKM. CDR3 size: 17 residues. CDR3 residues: CASSLITGGADTGELFF. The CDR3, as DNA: TGTGCCAGCAGTTTAATCACAGGGGGCGCGGACACCGGGGAGCTGTTTTTT.

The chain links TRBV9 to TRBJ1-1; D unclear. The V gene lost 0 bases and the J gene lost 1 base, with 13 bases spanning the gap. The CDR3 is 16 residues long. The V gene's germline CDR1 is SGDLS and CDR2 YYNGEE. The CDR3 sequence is CASSVAFGLSNTEAFF. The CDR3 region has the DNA TGTGCCAGCAGCGTAGCTTTCGGGTTATCGAACACTGAAGCTTTCTTT.

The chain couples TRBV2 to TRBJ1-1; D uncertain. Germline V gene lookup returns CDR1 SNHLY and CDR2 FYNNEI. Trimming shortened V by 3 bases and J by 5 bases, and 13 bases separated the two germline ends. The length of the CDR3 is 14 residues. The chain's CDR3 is CASSDGQWSTEAFF. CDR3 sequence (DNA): TGTGCCAGCAGTGATGGGCAGTGGTCAACTGAAGCTTTCTTT.

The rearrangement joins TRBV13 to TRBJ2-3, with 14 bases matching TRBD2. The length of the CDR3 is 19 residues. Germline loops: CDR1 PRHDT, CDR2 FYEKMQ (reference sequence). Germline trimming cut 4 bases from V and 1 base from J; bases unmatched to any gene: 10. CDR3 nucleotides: TGTGCCAGCAGCTCCCCGGGACTAGCGGGAGAGCTGGGCACAGATACGCAGTATTTT. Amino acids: CASSSPGLAGELGTDTQYF.

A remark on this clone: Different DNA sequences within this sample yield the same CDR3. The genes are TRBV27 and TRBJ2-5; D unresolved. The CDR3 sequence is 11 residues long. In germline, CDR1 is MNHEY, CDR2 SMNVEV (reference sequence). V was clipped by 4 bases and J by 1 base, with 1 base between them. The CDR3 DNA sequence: TGTGCCAGCAGTTCCCAAGAGACCCAGTACTTC. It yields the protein CASSSQETQYF.

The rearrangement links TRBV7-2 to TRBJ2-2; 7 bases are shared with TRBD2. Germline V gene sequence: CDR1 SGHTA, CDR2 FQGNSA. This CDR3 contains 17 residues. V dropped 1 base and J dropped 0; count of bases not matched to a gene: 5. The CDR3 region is CASSLGLAVANTGELFF. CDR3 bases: TGTGCCAGCAGCTTAGGGCTAGCGGTCGCGAACACCGGGGAGCTGTTTTTT.

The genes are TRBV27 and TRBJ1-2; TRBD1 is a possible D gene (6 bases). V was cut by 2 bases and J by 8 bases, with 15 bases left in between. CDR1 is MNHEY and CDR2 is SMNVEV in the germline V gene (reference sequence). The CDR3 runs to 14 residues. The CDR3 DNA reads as TGTGCCAGCAGTTTAGGAGGGGGTGTTGGAGGCTACACCTTC. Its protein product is CASSLGGGVGGYTF.

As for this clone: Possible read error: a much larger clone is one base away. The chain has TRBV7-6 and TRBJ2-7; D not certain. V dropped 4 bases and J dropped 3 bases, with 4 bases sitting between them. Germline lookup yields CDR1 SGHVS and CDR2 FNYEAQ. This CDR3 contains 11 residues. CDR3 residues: CASSSNYEQYF. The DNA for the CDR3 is TGTGCCAGCAGCTCCAACTACGAGCAGTACTTC.

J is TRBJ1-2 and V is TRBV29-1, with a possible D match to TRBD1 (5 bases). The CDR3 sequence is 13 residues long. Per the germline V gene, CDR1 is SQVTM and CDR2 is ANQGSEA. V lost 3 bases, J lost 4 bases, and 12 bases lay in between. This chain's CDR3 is CSVDLGLSYGYTF. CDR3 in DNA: TGCAGCGTTGACCTGGGACTTAGCTATGGCTACACCTTC. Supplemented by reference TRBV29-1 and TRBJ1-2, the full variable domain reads SAVISQKPSRDICQRGTSLTIQCQVDSQVTMMFWYRQQPGQSLTLIATANQGSEATYESGFVIDKFPISRPNLTFSTLTVSNMSPEDSSIYLCSVDLGLSYGYTFGSGTRLTVV.

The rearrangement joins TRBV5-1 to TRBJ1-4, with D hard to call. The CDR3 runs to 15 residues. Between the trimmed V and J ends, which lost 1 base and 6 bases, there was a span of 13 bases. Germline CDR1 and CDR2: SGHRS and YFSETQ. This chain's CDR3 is CASSLPPEQYEKLFF. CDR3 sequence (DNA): TGCGCCAGCAGCTTGCCCCCGGAGCAGTATGAAAAACTGTTTTTT.

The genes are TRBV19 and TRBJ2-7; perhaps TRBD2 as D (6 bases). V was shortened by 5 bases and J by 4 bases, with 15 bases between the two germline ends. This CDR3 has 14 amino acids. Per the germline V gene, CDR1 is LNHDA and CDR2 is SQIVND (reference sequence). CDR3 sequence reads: CASSAGGGAYEQYF. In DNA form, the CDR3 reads TGTGCCAGTAGTGCAGGAGGCGGGGCATACGAGCAGTACTTC. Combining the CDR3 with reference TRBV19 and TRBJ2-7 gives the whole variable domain DGGITQSPKYLFRKEGQNVTLSCEQNLNHDAMYWYRQDPGQGLRLIYYSQIVNDFQKGDIAEGYSVSREKKESFPLTVTSAQKNPTAFYLCASSAGGGAYEQYFGPGTRLTVT.